One and the same sample provided the 15 T cell receptor beta chains below, sequenced in a study of cytomegalovirus exposure and HLA in healthy donors (dated by TCRdb to 2015 to 2018). The library was built by means of the immunoSEQ multiplex PCR assay. TCRdb re-hosts the immuneACCESS table, in-frame sequences only. Its copies lack some clones; in the studies checked, an unresolved V gene accounts for under half of them, and the cause for the rest is not known. This sample holds under 400,000 clones; more than 80% were observed only once. Jointly, the top ten make up 0.83% of the sample. The sequenced sample consisted of PBMCs. These receptors were taken from a woman aged 18-29 years in good health and CMV-seronegative.

This clone was seen once. The rearrangement uses TRBV29-1 and TRBJ2-3, with 7 bases aligning to TRBD1. CDR3 length equals 18 residues. The junction had 12 bases not matched to a gene; V was cut back by 0 bases and J by 0 bases. Germline loops: CDR1 SQVTM, CDR2 ANQGSEA. The CDR3 region has the DNA TGCAGCGTTGAAGAAGTCCTCGCAAGCAGGGGGAGCACAGATACGCAGTATTTT. Its translation: CSVEEVLASRGSTDTQYF.

This clone was counted a few times. The chain combines TRBV2 with TRBJ1-4; TRBD1 matches 7 bases. The germline CDR1 and CDR2 sequences are SNHLY and FYNNEI. The CDR3 extends over 14 amino acids. J lost 7 bases, V lost 3 bases, and 5 bases had no gene match. CDR3 coding DNA: TGTGCCAGCAGTGACGACAGGGCCAGTGAAAAACTGTTTTTT. This translates into CASSDDRASEKLFF.

This sequence joins TRBV6-1 and TRBJ1-6, with D possibly TRBD1 on 5 matching bases. Trimming removed 4 bases from V and 0 bases from J, with 13 bases in between. CDR3 size: 17 residues. CDR1 MNHNS and CDR2 SASEGT come from the germline V gene. The CDR3 DNA is TGTGCCAGCAGTGTAAAGGGGTTTAGCTCCTATAATTCACCCCTCCACTTT. Its translation is CASSVKGFSSYNSPLHF.

This chain joins TRBV6-5 and TRBJ2-7; TRBD1 might be the D (6 bases). Trimming pared 0 bases from V and 5 bases from J, leaving 11 bases between. This CDR3 region has 14 residues. Germline loops: CDR1 MNHEY, CDR2 SVGAGI. CDR3 sequence reads: CASSYSSGDNEQYF. CDR3 bases: TGTGCCAGCAGTTACTCTTCTGGGGACAACGAGCAGTACTTC.

The V gene is TRBV28, the J gene TRBJ1-2; possible D gene TRBD1, 5 bases. V was clipped by 8 bases and J by 7 bases, with 14 bases between them. CDR3 length: 12 amino acids. Germline CDR1 and CDR2: MDHEN and SYDVKM. CDR3 sequence (DNA): TGTGCCAGCGGGGCGGGAGAGCTTGGCTACACCTTC. Translation gives CASGAGELGYTF.

The table lists this clone with a few counts. V usage is TRBV30 and J usage is TRBJ1-1; D gene uncertain. Per germline, CDR1 GTSNPN and CDR2 SVGIG (reference sequence). CDR3 length equals 11 residues. Trimming removed 0 bases from V and 8 bases from J, with 7 bases in between. The CDR3, as DNA: TGTGCCTGGAGTGTACCAACAGAAGCTTTCTTT. It yields the protein CAWSVPTEAFF.

The chain employs TRBV5-1 and TRBJ2-3, with 10 bases matching TRBD1. CDR1 and CDR2 (germline): SGHRS, YFSETQ. The CDR3 totals 15 residues. V lost 3 bases and J lost 4; bases outside the gene matches: 5. CDR3 loop: CASSYGGTGADTQYF. The CDR3 nucleotides are TGCGCCAGCAGCTATGGTGGGACAGGGGCAGATACGCAGTATTTT.

Remarks on this clone: No DNA is shown, since the ends of the CDR3 on it are uncertain; the CDR3 is the one TCRdb lists. This chain joins TRBV6-6 and TRBJ2-1; the D segment call TRBD2 is taken from the table without a DNA check. In germline, CDR1 is MNHNY, CDR2 SVGAGI (reference sequence). The CDR3 adds up to 16 amino acids, both ends counted. The CDR3 sequence: CASSTSGLSSYNEQFF.

The genes are TRBV28 and TRBJ1-1; possibly TRBD1 for D (5 bases). CDR1 is MDHEN and CDR2 is SYDVKM in the germline V gene. Trimming pared 2 bases from V and 4 bases from J, leaving 23 bases between. This CDR3 spans 18 amino acids. This CDR3 reads CASSLTTPHLSQGTEAFF. The CDR3 DNA is TGTGCCAGCAGTTTAACTACACCCCACCTTAGCCAGGGCACTGAAGCTTTCTTT.

The chain couples TRBV29-1 to TRBJ2-1, with D possibly TRBD1 on 6 matching bases. Looked up from germline, CDR1 is SQVTM and CDR2 is ANQGSEA. The CDR3 loop spans 15 amino acids. Trimming shortened V by 1 base and J by 3 bases, and 13 bases separated the two germline ends. The CDR3 DNA is TGCAGCGTTGAAGCGGGGACATTTTTCTACAATGAGCAGTTCTTC. Amino acid sequence: CSVEAGTFFYNEQFF.

The V gene is TRBV19, the J gene TRBJ1-1; 8 bases map to TRBD1. The V gene end was trimmed by 5 bases and the J gene end by 4 bases; junction bases not matched to a gene: 9. The V gene's germline CDR1 is LNHDA and CDR2 SQIVND (reference sequence). The CDR3 spans 15 residues. The CDR3 here is CASSYWTGQGTEAFF. The CDR3 region has the DNA TGTGCCAGTAGTTACTGGACAGGACAGGGCACTGAAGCTTTCTTT.

The rearrangement uses TRBV5-1 and TRBJ1-1; D remains unclear. Germline V gene lookup returns CDR1 SGHRS and CDR2 YFSETQ. V lost 6 bases and J 0 bases, leaving 12 bases between the germline ends. The CDR3 loop spans 14 amino acids. The CDR3 region is CASNPGSLNTEAFF. The CDR3 DNA is TGCGCCAGCAATCCCGGGTCGCTGAACACTGAAGCTTTCTTT.

V gene TRBV6-1 combines with J gene TRBJ1-6; TRBD1 matches 9 bases. J was trimmed by 8 bases and V by 10 bases; bases with no gene match: 9. The germline V gene has CDR1 MNHNS and CDR2 SASEGT. The CDR3 contains 14 residues. The CDR3 spells CATRTGDLDSPLHF. CDR3 DNA sequence: TGTGCCACCCGGACAGGGGACCTTGATTCACCCCTCCACTTT.

This clone was counted a single time. This rearrangement joins TRBV5-1 to TRBJ2-6, with 11 bases identical to TRBD1. The CDR3 consists of 17 residues. Germline lookup yields CDR1 SGHRS and CDR2 YFSETQ. The V gene end was trimmed by 3 bases and the J gene end by 0 bases; junction bases not matched to a gene: 2. This chain's CDR3 is CASSYGTGGSGANVLTF. The CDR3 DNA follows: TGCGCCAGCAGCTACGGGACAGGGGGCTCTGGGGCCAACGTCCTGACTTTC.

The chain joins TRBV14 to TRBJ2-5; TRBD2 aligns across 7 bases. This CDR3 contains 16 residues. The trim removed 4 bases at V and 4 bases at J, leaving 12 bases unmatched. Germline values: CDR1 SGHDN, CDR2 FVKESK. The CDR3 sequence: CASSLMAGEEVETQYF. CDR3 coding DNA: TGTGCCAGCAGCCTCATGGCGGGAGAGGAGGTAGAGACCCAGTACTTC.